These 11 T cell receptor beta chains came from one sample sequenced in a study of T cell responses to AZD1222 COVID-19 vaccine. TCRdb's table, derived via immunoSEQ multiplex PCR, lists solely in-frame clones and lacks some. The sample holds about 140,000 clones, 80% to 90% seen once. Sequences were derived from peripheral blood, sampled on day 0 of AZD1222 vaccination. These receptors all come from an adult in good health.

The chain has TRBV30 and TRBJ2-7; 8 bases fit TRBD1. This CDR3 has 13 residues. The ends lost 4 bases at V and 4 bases at J; junction bases unmatched: 6. Germline CDR1 reads GTSNPN; CDR2 reads SVGIG (reference sequence). The DNA for the CDR3 is TGTGCCTGGAACGGACAGGGCCCATACGAGCAGTACTTC. Amino acid sequence: CAWNGQGPYEQYF.

J is TRBJ2-5 and V is TRBV5-5; D could derive from TRBD1 or TRBD2 (5 bases each). V was pared by 4 bases and J by 4 bases, with 17 bases between. The germline CDR1 and CDR2 sequences are SGHKS and YYEKEE (reference sequence). CDR3 length: 15 amino acids. CDR3 DNA: TGTGCCAGCAGCGAGAGCGGCTATGGGGGAGAGACCCAGTACTTC. Translated, it gives CASSESGYGGETQYF. Drawing the rest from reference TRBV5-5 and TRBJ2-5, the complete variable domain is DAGVTQSPTHLIKTRGQQVTLRCSPISGHKSVSWYQQVLGQGPQFIFQYYEKEERGRGNFPDRFSARQFPNYSSELNVNALLLGDSALYLCASSESGYGGETQYFGPGTRLLVL.

V usage is TRBV6-5 and J usage is TRBJ1-1, with D unclear. This CDR3 comprises 14 residues. The ends were cut back, 7 bases at V and 1 base at J, with 13 bases in the middle. CDR1 is MNHEY and CDR2 is SVGAGI in the germline V gene. CDR3 residues: CASTPLGGNTEAFF. CDR3 bases: TGTGCCAGCACCCCACTTGGCGGGAACACTGAAGCTTTCTTT.

The rearrangement joins TRBV7-2 to TRBJ1-2, with D perhaps matching TRBD1 (5 bases). CDR1 is SGHTA, CDR2 FQGNSA, per germline. The length of the CDR3 is 15 residues. Trimming took off 5 bases at V and 6 bases at J, with 19 bases between the two ends. CDR3 sequence: CASSHTSQTGDGYTF. CDR3 DNA: TGTGCCAGCAGCCACACTAGCCAGACGGGGGATGGCTACACCTTC.

The chain recombines TRBV19 with TRBJ1-5; maybe TRBD1 (6 bases). The V gene's germline CDR1 is LNHDA and CDR2 SQIVND (reference sequence). CDR3 length: 15 amino acids. V was cut by 5 bases and J by 1 base, with 12 bases left in between. The CDR3 DNA sequence: TGTGCCAGTAGTCTCGAGGGGGGGAGCAATCAGCCCCAGCATTTT. Translated: CASSLEGGSNQPQHF.

The chain has TRBV27 and TRBJ2-3; tentative D call: TRBD2 (5 bases). In germline, CDR1 is MNHEY, CDR2 SMNVEV (reference sequence). Trimming took 4 bases from V and 6 from J, leaving 14 bases between them. This CDR3 region has 14 residues. As DNA, the CDR3 is TGTGCCAGCAGTTCAAACCACCAGCGGGATACGCAGTATTTT. Translated, it gives CASSSNHQRDTQYF.

The chain uses TRBV29-1 and TRBJ2-5, with TRBD1 identical over 8 bases. CDR1 and CDR2 from the germline V gene are SQVTM and ANQGSEA. This CDR3 has 13 amino acids. V lost 8 bases and J lost 0; bases outside the gene matches: 5. The CDR3 DNA reads as TGCAGCACAGGGGGGCCGAACCAAGAGACCCAGTACTTC. This encodes CSTGGPNQETQYF.

The chain carries TRBV27 and TRBJ1-5; a weak D match, TRBD1 (5 bases). The germline V gene has CDR1 MNHEY and CDR2 SMNVEV (reference sequence). Trimming cost V 4 bases and J 8 bases, with 21 bases left between them. This CDR3 is built from 16 residues. CDR3 sequence: CASSSHPGAGDEPQHF. The CDR3, as DNA: TGTGCCAGCAGTTCCCATCCCGGTGCCGGGGACGAGCCCCAGCATTTT.

V usage is TRBV7-2 and J usage is TRBJ1-1, with D possibly matching TRBD1 (6 bases). CDR1 is SGHTA and CDR2 is FQGNSA in the germline V gene. CDR3 length: 13 amino acids. V was pared by 2 bases and J by 5 bases, with 9 bases between. The CDR3 loop is CASSLLGGTEAFF. CDR3 sequence (DNA): TGTGCCAGCAGCTTATTAGGGGGAACTGAAGCTTTCTTT.

V usage is TRBV24-1 and J usage is TRBJ2-1; possibly TRBD2 for D (5 bases). Germline-derived CDR1 and CDR2 are KGHDR and SFDVKD. V lost 6 bases to trimming and J lost 5 bases, with 16 bases between them. This CDR3 region has 15 residues. The CDR3 DNA reads TGTGCCACCAGTACGGGATCCGGTCATGACAATGAGCAGTTCTTC. This translates into CATSTGSGHDNEQFF.

The chain uses TRBV6-5 and TRBJ1-1, with D unclear. CDR1 and CDR2 (germline): MNHEY, SVGAGI. This CDR3 spans 13 amino acids. Trimming cost V 5 bases and J 5 bases, with 12 bases left between them. CDR3 in amino acids: CASSLWSGTEAFF. CDR3 nucleotide sequence: TGTGCCAGCAGTCTATGGTCGGGGACTGAAGCTTTCTTT.